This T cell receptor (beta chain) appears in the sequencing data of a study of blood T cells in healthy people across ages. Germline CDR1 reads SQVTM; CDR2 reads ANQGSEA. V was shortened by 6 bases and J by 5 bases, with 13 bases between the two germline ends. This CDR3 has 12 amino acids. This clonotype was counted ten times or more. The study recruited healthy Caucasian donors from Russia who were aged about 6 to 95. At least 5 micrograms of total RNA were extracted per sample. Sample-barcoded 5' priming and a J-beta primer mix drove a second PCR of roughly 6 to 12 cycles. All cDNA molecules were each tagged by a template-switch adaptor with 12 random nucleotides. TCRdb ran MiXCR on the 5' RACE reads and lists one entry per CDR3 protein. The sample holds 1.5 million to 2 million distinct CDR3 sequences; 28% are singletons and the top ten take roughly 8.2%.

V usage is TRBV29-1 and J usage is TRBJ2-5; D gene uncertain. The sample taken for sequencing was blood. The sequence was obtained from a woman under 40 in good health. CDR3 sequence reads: CSVPVGRETQYF. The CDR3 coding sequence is TGCAGCGTCCCCGTAGGACGGGAGACCCAGTACTTC.